Reported below is one T cell receptor beta chain. This entry comes from a study of cytomegalovirus exposure and HLA in healthy donors. Germline V gives CDR1 SGHVS, CDR2 FNYEAQ. Between the trimmed V and J ends, which lost 5 bases and 4 bases, there was a span of 12 bases. The CDR3 runs to 14 residues. The PCR was carried out with 60 Vbeta primers and 13 Jbeta primers. Method: immunoSEQ multiplex PCR; TCRdb's copy keeps in-frame clones and lacks some. This sample has 210,000 or so clones; roughly 85% occur once, and the top ten carry roughly 0.26%. The chain recombines TRBV7-6 with TRBJ1-5; D is undetermined. The TCR sequence derives from a girl aged 2 to 9 in good health and CMV-seronegative. Sample: PBMCs. The CDR3: CASSRTAGNQPQHF. CDR3 nucleotides: TGTGCCAGCAGCCGTACTGCGGGGAATCAGCCCCAGCATTTT.